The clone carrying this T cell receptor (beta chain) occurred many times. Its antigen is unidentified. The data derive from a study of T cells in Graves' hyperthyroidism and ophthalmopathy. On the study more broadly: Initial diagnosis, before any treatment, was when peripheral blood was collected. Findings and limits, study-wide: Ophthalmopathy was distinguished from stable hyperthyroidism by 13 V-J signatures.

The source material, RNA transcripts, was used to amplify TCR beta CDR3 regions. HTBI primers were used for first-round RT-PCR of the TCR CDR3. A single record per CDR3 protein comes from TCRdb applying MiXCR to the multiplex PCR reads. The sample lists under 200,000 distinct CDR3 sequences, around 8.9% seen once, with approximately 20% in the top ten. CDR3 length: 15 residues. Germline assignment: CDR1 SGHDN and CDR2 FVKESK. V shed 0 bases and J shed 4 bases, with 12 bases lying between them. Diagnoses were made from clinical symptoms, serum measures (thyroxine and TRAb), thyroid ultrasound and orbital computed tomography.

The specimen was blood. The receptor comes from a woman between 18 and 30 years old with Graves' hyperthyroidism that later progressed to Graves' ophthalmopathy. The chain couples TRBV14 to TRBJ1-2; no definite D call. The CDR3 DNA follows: TGTGCCAGCAGCCAAGATTTCGGCAATTTCTATGGCTACACCTTC. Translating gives CASSQDFGNFYGYTF. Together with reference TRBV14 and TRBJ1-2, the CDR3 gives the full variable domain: EAGVTQFPSHSVIEKGQTVTLRCDPISGHDNLYWYRRVMGKEIKFLLHFVKESKQDESGMPNNRFLAERTGGTYSTLKVQPAELEDSGVYFCASSQDFGNFYGYTFGSGTRLTVV.